This TCR beta chain was captured in a study of chemoradiotherapy in HPV16-positive cancers. General study results and limits: Better recurrence-free survival went with HPV-responsive T-cell expansion in HPV16-positive patients. Only two HPV16-positive patients supplied the functional HPV-specificity definition. Candidate HPV-specific clones and E7-related TCR motifs grew in tumor during treatment.

Points on this clone: Its antigen is unknown.

Over chemoradiotherapy, repertoires were sampled more than once. TCRdb's table, derived via immunoSEQ multiplex PCR, lists solely in-frame clones and lacks some. The data show around 5,000 clones, approximately 94% seen once. Germline V gene sequence: CDR1 LGHNT, CDR2 FRNRAP. V lost 1 base and J 1 base, leaving 17 bases between the germline ends. The CDR3 extends over 18 amino acids. The V call is TRBV12-5, the J call TRBJ1-5; possibly TRBD1 for D (5 bases). This TCR was sampled from a human donor with HPV-associated anogenital cancer. The sequenced sample was tumor tissue, obtained from a patient who underwent chemoradiotherapy. The CDR3 loop is CASGLEKGTWDSNQPQHF. The CDR3 coding sequence is TGTGCTAGTGGTTTGGAAAAAGGAACCTGGGACAGCAATCAGCCCCAGCATTTT. Using reference TRBV12-5 and TRBJ1-5 for the parts outside the CDR3, the full variable domain is DARVTQTPRHKVTEMGQEVTMRCQPILGHNTVFWYRQTMMQGLELLAYFRNRAPLDDSGMPKDRFSAEMPDATLATLKIQPSEPRDSAVYFCASGLEKGTWDSNQPQHFGDGTRLSIL.